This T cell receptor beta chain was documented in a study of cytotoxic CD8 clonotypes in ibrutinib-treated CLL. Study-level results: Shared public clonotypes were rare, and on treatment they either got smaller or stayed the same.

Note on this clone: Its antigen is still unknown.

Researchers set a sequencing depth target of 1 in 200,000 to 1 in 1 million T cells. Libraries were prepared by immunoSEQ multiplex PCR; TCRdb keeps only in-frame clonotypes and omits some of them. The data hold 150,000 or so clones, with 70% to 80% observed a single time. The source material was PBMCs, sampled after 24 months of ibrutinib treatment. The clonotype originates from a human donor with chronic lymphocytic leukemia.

In DNA, the CDR3 is TGTGCCAGCAGCTTAGCTTCGGCTAGCGGGAGTAACACCGGGGAGCTGTTTTTT. Amino acid sequence: CASSLASASGSNTGELFF. This sequence joins TRBV11-3 and TRBJ2-2, with 10 positions matching TRBD2. CDR3 size: 18 residues. With V trimmed by 1 base and J by 2 bases, 7 bases remained unmatched. The V gene's germline CDR1 is SGHNT and CDR2 YENEEA.